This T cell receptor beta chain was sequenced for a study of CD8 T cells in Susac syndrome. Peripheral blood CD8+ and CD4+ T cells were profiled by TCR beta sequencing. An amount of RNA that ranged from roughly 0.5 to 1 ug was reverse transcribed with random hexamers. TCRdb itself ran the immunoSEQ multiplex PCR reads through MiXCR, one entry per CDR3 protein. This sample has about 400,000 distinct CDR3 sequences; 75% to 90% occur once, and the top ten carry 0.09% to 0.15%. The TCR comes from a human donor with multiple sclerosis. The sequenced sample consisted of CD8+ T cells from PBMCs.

The CDR3 coding sequence is TGTGCCAGCAGCTACTCAGGGGGCTACCAAGAGACCCAGTACTTC. As protein: CASSYSGGYQETQYF. The chain carries TRBV7-9 and TRBJ2-5; 8 bases are shared with TRBD1. Germline CDR1 and CDR2: SEHNR and FQNEAQ (reference sequence). This CDR3 has 15 amino acids. V trimming: 4 bases; J trimming: 0 bases; junction bases outside the gene matches: 4.